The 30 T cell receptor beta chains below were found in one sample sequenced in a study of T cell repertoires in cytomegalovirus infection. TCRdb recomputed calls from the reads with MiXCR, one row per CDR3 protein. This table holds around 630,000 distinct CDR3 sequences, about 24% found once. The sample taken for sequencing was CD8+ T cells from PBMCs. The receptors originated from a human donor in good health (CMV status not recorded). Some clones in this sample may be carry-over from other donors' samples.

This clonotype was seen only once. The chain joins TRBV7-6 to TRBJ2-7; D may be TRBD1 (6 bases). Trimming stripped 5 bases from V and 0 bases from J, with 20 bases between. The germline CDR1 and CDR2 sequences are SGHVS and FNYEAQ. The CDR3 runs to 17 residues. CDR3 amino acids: CASSPSSAQGTSYEQYV. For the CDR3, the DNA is TGTGCCAGCAGCCCCTCCTCCGCGCAGGGGACCTCCTACGAGCAGTACGTC.

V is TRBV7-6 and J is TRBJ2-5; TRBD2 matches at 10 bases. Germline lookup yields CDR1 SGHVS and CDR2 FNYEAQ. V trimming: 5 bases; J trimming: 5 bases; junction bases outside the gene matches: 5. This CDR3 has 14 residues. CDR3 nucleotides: TGTGCCAGCAGCCAACTAGCGGGGAGGGAGACCCAGTACTTC. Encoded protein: CASSQLAGRETQYF.

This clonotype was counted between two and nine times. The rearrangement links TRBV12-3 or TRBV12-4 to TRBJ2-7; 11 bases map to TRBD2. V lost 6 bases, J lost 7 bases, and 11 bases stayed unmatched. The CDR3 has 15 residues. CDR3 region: CASRPLAGGPREQYF. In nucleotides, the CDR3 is TGTGCCAGCAGGCCTCTAGCGGGGGGCCCCCGTGAGCAGTACTTC.

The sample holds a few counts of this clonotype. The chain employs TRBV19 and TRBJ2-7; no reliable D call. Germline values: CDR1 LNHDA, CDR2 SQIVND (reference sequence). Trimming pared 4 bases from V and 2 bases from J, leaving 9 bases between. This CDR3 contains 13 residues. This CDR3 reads CASSTNTAYEQYV. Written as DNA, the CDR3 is TGTGCCAGTAGTACCAACACCGCCTACGAGCAGTACGTC.

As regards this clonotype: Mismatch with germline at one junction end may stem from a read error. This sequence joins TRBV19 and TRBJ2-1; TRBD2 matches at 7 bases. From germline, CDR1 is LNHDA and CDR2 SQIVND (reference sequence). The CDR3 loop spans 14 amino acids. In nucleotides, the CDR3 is TGTGCCAGTAGTTGGGGGGGTATTTACAATGAGCAGCTCTTC. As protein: CASSWGGIYNEQLF.

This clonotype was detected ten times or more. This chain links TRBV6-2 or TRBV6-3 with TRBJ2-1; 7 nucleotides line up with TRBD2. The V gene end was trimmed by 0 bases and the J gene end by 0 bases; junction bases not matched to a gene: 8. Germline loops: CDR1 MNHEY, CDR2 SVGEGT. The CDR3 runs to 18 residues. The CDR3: CASSYSPEGGSSYNEQFF. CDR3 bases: TGTGCCAGCAGTTACTCTCCGGAGGGCGGGAGCTCCTACAATGAGCAGTTCTTC.

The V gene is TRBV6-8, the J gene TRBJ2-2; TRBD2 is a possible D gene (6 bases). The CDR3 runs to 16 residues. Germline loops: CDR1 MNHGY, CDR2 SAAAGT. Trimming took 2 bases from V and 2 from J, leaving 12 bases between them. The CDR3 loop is CASSYATGENTGELFF. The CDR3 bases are TGTGCCAGCAGTTACGCGACGGGAGAAAACACCGGGGAGCTGTTTTTT.

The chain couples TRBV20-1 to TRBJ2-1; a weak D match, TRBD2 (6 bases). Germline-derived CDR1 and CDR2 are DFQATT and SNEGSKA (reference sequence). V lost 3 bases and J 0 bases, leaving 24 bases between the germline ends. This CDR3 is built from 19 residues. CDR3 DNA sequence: TGCAGTGCTAGGTATTCGGGACTCCGGGATCCCCTCTCCTACAATGAGCAGTTCTTC. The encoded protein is CSARYSGLRDPLSYNEQFF.

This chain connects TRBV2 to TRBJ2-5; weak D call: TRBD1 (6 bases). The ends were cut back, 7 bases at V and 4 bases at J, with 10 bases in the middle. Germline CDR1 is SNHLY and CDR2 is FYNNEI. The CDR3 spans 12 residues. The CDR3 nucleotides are TGTGCCAGCATGGGGGCTTTAGAGACCCAGTACTTC. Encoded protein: CASMGALETQYF.

The CDR3 sequence is CASSLPEDSRPGYGYTF. The CDR3 coding sequence is TGTGCCAGCAGCTTACCCGAGGACAGTCGGCCGGGCTATGGCTACACCTTC. The V gene is TRBV7-9, the J gene TRBJ1-2; a possible D gene is TRBD1 (6 bases). V was shortened by 2 bases and J by 4 bases, with 20 bases between the two germline ends. The CDR3 extends over 17 amino acids. Germline V gene data show CDR1 as SEHNR and CDR2 as FQNEAQ (reference sequence).

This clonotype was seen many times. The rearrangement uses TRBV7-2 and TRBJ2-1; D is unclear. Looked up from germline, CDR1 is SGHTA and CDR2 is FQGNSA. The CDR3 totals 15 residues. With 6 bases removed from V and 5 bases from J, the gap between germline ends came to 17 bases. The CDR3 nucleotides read TGTGCCAGCAGGTGGAAGTCCAATGATGACAATGAGCAGTTCTTC. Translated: CASRWKSNDDNEQFF.

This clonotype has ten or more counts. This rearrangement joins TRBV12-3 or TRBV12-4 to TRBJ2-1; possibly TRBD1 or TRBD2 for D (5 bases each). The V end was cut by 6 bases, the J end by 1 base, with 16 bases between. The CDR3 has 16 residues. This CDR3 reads CASRGDDFGSYNEQFF. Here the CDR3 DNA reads TGTGCCAGCAGGGGGGACGACTTCGGGTCCTACAATGAGCAGTTCTTC.

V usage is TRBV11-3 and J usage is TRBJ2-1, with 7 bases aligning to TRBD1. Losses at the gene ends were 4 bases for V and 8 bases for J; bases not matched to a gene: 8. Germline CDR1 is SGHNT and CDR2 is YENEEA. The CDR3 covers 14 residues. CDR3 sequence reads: CASSSRGLIDEQFF. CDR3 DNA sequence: TGTGCCAGCAGCTCAAGGGGGCTCATAGATGAGCAGTTCTTC.

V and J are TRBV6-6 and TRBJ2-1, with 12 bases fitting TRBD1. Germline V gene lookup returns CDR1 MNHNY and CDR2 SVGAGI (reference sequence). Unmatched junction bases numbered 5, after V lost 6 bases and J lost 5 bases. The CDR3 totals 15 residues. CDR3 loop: CASRGDRGPNNEQFF. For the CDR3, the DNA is TGTGCCAGCAGGGGGGACAGGGGGCCAAACAATGAGCAGTTCTTC.

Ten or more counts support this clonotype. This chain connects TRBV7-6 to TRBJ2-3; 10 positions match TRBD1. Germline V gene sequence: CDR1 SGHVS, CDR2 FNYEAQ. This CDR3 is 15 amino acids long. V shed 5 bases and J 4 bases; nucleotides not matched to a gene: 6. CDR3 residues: CASSPGTGESDTQYF. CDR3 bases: TGTGCCAGCAGCCCCGGGACAGGGGAATCAGATACGCAGTATTTT. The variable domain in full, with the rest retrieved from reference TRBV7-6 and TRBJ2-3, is GAGVSQSPRYKVTKRGQDVALRCDPISGHVSLYWYRQALGQGPEFLTYFNYEAQQDKSGLPNDRFSAERPEGSISTLTIQRTEQRDSAMYRCASSPGTGESDTQYFGPGTRLTVL.

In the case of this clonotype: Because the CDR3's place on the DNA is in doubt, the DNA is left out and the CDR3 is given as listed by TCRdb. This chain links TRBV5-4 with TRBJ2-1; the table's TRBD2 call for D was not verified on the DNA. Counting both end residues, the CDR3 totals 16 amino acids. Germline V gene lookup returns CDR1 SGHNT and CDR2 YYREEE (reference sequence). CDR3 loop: CASSSGGPSSYNEQFF.

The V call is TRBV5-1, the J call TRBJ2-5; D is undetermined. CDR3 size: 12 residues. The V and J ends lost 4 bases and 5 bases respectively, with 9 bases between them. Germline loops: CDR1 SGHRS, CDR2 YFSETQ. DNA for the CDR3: TGCGCCAGCAGCAATAGGGTTGAGACCCAGTACTTC. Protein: CASSNRVETQYF.

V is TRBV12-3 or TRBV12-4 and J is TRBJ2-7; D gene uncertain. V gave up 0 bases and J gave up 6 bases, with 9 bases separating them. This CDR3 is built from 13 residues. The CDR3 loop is CASSLARGTEQYF. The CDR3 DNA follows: TGTGCCAGCAGTTTAGCGCGAGGAACCGAGCAGTACTTC.

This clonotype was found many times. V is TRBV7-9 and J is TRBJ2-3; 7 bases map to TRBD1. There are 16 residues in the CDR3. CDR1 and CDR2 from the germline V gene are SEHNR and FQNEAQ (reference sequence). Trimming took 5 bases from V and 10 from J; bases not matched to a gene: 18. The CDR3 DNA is TGTGCCAGCAGCCCCGACTCCGGGACAGATAAAGGTGCGCAGTATTTT. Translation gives CASSPDSGTDKGAQYF.

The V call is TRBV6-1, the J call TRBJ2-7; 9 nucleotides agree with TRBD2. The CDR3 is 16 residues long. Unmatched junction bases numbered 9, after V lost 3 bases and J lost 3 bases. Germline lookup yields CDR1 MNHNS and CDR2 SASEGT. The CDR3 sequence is CASSDPLTSGLYEQYF. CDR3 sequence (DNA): TGTGCCAGCAGTGATCCTTTGACTAGCGGCCTCTACGAGCAGTACTTC.

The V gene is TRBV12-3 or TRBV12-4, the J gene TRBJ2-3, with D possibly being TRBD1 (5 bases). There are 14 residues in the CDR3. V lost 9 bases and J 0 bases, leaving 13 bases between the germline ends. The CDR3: CASHQGWSTDTQYF. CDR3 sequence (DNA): TGTGCCAGTCACCAGGGATGGAGCACAGATACGCAGTATTTT.

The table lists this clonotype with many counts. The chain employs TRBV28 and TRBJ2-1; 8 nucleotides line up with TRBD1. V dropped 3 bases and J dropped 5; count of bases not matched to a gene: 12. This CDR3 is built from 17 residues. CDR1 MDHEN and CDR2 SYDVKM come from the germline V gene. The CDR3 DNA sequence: TGTGCCAGCAGTTTTCTACGGACAGGGTCCCTGGACAATGAGCAGTTCTTC. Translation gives CASSFLRTGSLDNEQFF. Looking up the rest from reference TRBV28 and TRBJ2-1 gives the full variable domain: DVKVTQSSRYLVKRTGEKVFLECVQDMDHENMFWYRQDPGLGLRLIYFSYDVKMKEKGDIPEGYSVSREKKERFSLILESASTNQTSMYLCASSFLRTGSLDNEQFFGPGTRLTVL.

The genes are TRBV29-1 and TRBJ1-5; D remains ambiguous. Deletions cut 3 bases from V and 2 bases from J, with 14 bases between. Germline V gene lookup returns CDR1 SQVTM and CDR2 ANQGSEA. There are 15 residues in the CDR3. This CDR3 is CSVEYPGLGNQPQHF. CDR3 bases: TGCAGCGTTGAGTACCCGGGTTTGGGCAATCAGCCCCAGCATTTT.

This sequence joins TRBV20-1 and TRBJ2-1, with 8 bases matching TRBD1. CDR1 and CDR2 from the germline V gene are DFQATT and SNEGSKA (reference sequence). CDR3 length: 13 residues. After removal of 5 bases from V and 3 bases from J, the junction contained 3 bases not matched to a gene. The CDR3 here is CSADRGNYNEQFF. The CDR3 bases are TGCAGTGCTGACAGGGGAAACTACAATGAGCAGTTCTTC.

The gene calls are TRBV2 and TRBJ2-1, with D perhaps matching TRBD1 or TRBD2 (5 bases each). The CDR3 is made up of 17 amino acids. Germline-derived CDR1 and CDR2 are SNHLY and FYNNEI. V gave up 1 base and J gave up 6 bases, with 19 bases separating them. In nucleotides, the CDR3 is TGTGCCAGCAGTGAAGATGTCAGGGAGAGGGATAGCAATGAGCAGTTCTTC. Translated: CASSEDVRERDSNEQFF.

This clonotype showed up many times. The CDR3 loop is CASSIRDRRQITGELFF. CDR3 DNA sequence: TGTGCCAGCAGTATCCGGGACAGGCGACAAATTACCGGGGAGCTGTTTTTT. This chain connects TRBV6-2 or TRBV6-3 to TRBJ2-2, with 8 bases identical to TRBD1. The germline V gene encodes CDR1 MNHEY and CDR2 SVGEGT. The CDR3 has 17 amino acids. The J segment lost 5 bases and the V segment lost 5 bases, leaving 13 bases of the junction unmatched.

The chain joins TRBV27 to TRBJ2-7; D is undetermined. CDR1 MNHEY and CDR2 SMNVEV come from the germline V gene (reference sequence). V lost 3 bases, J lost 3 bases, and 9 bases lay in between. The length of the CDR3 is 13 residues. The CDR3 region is CASSFGINYEQYF. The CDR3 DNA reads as TGTGCCAGCAGTTTTGGCATTAACTACGAGCAGTACTTC.

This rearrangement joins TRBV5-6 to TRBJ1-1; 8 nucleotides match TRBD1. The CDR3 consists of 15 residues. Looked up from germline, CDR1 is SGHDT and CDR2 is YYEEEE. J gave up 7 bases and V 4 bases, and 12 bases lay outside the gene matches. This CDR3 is CASSRTGSYRSEAFF. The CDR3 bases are TGTGCCAGCAGCAGGACAGGGTCGTATCGGAGTGAAGCTTTCTTT.

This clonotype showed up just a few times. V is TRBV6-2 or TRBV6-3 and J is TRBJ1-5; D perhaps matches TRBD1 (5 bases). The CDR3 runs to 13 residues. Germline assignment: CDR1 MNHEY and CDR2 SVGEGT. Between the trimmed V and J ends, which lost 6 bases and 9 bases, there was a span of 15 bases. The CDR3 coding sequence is TGTGCCAGCAGCCCGGGACCCTTCCGGCCCCAGCATTTT. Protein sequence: CASSPGPFRPQHF.

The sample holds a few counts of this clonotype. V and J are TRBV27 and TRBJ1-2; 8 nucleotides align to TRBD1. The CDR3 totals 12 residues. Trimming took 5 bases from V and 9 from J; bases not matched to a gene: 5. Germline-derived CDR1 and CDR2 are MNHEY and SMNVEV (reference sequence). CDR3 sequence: CASSPQGASYTF. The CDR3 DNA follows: TGTGCCAGCAGTCCTCAGGGGGCTAGCTACACCTTC.